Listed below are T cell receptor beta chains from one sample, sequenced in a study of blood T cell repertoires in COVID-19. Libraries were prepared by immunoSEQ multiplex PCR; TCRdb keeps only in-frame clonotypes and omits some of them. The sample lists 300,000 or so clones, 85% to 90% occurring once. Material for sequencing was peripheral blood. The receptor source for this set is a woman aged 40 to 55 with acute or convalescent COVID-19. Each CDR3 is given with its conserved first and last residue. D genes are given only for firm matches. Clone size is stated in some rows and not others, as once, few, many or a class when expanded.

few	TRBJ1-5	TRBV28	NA	TGTGCCAGCAGTTTAGTCGGGGTCCAGCCCCAGCATTTT	CASSLVGVQPQHF
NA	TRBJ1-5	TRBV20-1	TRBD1	TGCAGTGCTAGTCGACAGGGGTTCAATCAGCCCCAGCATTTT	CSASRQGFNQPQHF
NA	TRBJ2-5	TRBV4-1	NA	TGCGCCAGCAGCCAACGGACGGGGGAGACCCAGTACTTC	CASSQRTGETQYF
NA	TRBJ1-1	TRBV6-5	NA	TGTGCCAGCAGTTACTCCACCGGGACACCGAATTTAGAAGCTTTCTTT	CASSYSTGTPNLEAFF
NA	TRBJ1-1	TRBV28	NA	TGTGCCACCCGACGGCAGGGGATCACTGAAGCTTTCTTT	CATRRQGITEAFF
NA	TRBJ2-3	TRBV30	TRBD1	TGTGCCTGGAGTGGAGGACAGGGGATTTATACGCAGTATTTT	CAWSGGQGIYTQYF
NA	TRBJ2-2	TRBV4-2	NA	TGTGCCAGCAGCCAAGATCGGGGGGAGCTGTTTTTT	CASSQDRGELFF
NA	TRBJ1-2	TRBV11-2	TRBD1	TGTGCCAGCAGCTCCTGGACAGGGGGCGCGGGCTATGGCTACACCTTC	CASSSWTGGAGYGYTF
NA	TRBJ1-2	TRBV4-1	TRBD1	TGCGCCAGCAGCCCATTCACTACAGGGGGCAAGGGCTACACCTTC	CASSPFTTGGKGYTF
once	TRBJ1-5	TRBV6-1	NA	TGTGCCAGCAGTGAATTTGTAGGGACACCGAATCAGCCCCAGCATTTT	CASSEFVGTPNQPQHF
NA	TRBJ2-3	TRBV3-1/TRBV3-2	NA	TGTGCCAGCAGCTTACTAGATACGCAGTATTTT	CASSLLDTQYF
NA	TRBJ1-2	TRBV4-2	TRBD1	TGTGCCAGCAGTAGGGAGCTGGGGACAGGGTCTGGCTACACCTTC	CASSRELGTGSGYTF
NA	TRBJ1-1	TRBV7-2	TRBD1	TGTGCCAGCAGCTTCGTACAGGGGTCAGGAACTGAAGCTTTCTTT	CASSFVQGSGTEAFF
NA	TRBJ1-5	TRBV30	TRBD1	TGTGCCTGGAGTGCTCTGGGACAGGGGGCGATTAGCAATCAGCCCCAGCATTTT	CAWSALGQGAISNQPQHF
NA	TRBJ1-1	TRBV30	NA	TGTGCCTGGAGTGCAGTGAACACTGAAGCTTTCTTT	CAWSAVNTEAFF
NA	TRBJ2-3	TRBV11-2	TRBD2	TGTGCCAGCAGCTTAGAAGGGTGGCGGGGGGGCCCTACAGATACGCAGTATTTT	CASSLEGWRGGPTDTQYF
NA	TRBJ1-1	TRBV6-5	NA	TGTGCCAGCAGTCAGGACAAACTTGAAGCTTTCTTT	CASSQDKLEAFF